This T cell receptor beta chain was captured by sequencing in a study of CD8 T cells in ankylosing spondylitis. TCRdb fed the 5' RACE reads into MiXCR, producing one record per CDR3 protein. The table includes under 200,000 distinct CDR3 sequences, around 10% detected once. The CDR3 totals 17 residues. In germline, CDR1 is SGHDT, CDR2 YYEEEE. The V and J ends lost 4 bases and 3 bases, in that order; junction bases with no gene match: 16. Points from the study as a whole: In peripheral blood, disease-linked CD8+ clones occurred at relatively low frequencies.

This clonotype was observed a handful of times. Its antigen is undetermined. The J gene is TRBJ2-7, the V gene TRBV5-6, with 7 bases matching TRBD1. Sequenced material: blood, either unsorted or a sorted T cell fraction (not recorded which). The TCR was taken from a male donor with ankylosing spondylitis or in good health (not recorded which). The CDR3 reads CASSPVDRRELSYEQYF. For the CDR3, the DNA is TGTGCCAGCAGCCCAGTGGACAGGCGTGAACTGAGCTACGAGCAGTACTTC.